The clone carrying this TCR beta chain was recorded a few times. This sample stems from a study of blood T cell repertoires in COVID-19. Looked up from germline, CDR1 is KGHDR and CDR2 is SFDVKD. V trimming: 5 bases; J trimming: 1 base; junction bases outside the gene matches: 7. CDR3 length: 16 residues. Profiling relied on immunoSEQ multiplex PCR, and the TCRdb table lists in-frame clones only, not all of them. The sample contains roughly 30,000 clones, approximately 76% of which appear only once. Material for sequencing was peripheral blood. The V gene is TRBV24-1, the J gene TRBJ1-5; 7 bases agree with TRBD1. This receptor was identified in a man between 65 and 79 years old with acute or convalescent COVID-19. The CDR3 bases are TGTGCCACCAGTGGCCTGACAGGGAACAGCAATCAGCCCCAGCATTTT. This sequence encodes CATSGLTGNSNQPQHF.